The 29 T cell receptor beta chains below were found in one sample sequenced in a study of blood T cell repertoires in COVID-19. The data were produced by immunoSEQ multiplex PCR, yet TCRdb's version contains in-frame clones alone and is incomplete. The table records approximately 210,000 clones, over 75% of them present only once. The sequencing sample was made of peripheral blood. These receptors were taken from a human donor in a cohort sampled during active COVID-19.

The chain carries TRBV9 and TRBJ2-5; D remains unclear. Trimming removed 4 bases at V and 1 base at J, with 8 bases between. The CDR3 has 13 amino acids. Germline assignment: CDR1 SGDLS and CDR2 YYNGEE. The CDR3 loop is CASSNEFQETQYF. In DNA, the CDR3 is TGTGCCAGCAGCAACGAGTTCCAAGAGACCCAGTACTTC. Complete variable domain (other parts from reference TRBV9 and TRBJ2-5): DSGVTQTPKHLITATGQRVTLRCSPRSGDLSVYWYQQSLDQGLQFLIQYYNGEERAKGNILERFSAQQFPDLHSELNLSSLELGDSALYFCASSNEFQETQYFGPGTRLLVL.

The rearrangement uses TRBV4-3 and TRBJ2-1, with D possibly being TRBD1 (5 bases). V was pared by 1 base and J by 3 bases, with 16 bases between. CDR1 is LGHNA and CDR2 is YSLEER in the germline V gene. The CDR3 has 17 amino acids. CDR3 sequence reads: CASSQARLGVLYNEQFF. CDR3 nucleotide sequence: TGCGCCAGCAGCCAAGCGCGCTTAGGGGTTCTCTACAATGAGCAGTTCTTC.

The chain links TRBV12-3 or TRBV12-4 to TRBJ1-5, with D uncertain. The CDR3 loop spans 12 amino acids. V was shortened by 7 bases and J by 11 bases, with 15 bases between the two germline ends. Here the CDR3 DNA reads TGTGCCAGCACCTCAGGCCGTAGGACCCAGCATTTT. Protein product: CASTSGRRTQHF.

V is TRBV6-6 and J is TRBJ1-1; 9 bases line up with TRBD1. Trimming took 2 bases from V and 5 from J; bases not matched to a gene: 6. Per germline, CDR1 MNHNY and CDR2 SVGAGI (reference sequence). This CDR3 region has 15 residues. CDR3 sequence (DNA): TGTGCCAGCAGTTACGGGAGGACAGGGGTTACTGAAGCTTTCTTT. It codes for CASSYGRTGVTEAFF.

The CDR3 is CASSPLASSSTNEKLFF. DNA of the CDR3: TGTGCCAGCTCACCACTAGCCAGCAGCTCAACTAATGAAAAACTGTTTTTT. This rearrangement joins TRBV18 to TRBJ1-4; D unresolved. Germline values: CDR1 KGHSH, CDR2 LQKENI. With 1 base removed from V and 0 bases from J, the gap between germline ends came to 12 bases. The CDR3 has 17 amino acids.

The chain uses TRBV11-3 and TRBJ2-5; 10 bases map to TRBD2. The CDR3 totals 17 residues. The V segment lost 1 base and the J segment 5 bases; nucleotides outside the gene matches: 10. Germline assignment: CDR1 SGHNT and CDR2 YENEEA. CDR3 sequence (DNA): TGTGCCAGCAGCTTAGGGGCAGCAGCGGGAGGGGTGGAGACCCAGTACTTC. It translates to CASSLGAAAGGVETQYF.

The chain uses TRBV5-4 and TRBJ2-1, with D possibly matching TRBD2 (5 bases). Germline CDR1 SGHNT, CDR2 YYREEE (reference sequence). Trimming pared 1 base from V and 4 bases from J, leaving 9 bases between. The CDR3 extends over 14 amino acids. CDR3 coding DNA: TGTGCCAGCAGCTTGAAGACGGGATACAATGAGCAGTTCTTC. Amino acids: CASSLKTGYNEQFF.

This sequence joins TRBV5-1 and TRBJ2-5, with D unclear. Germline assignment: CDR1 SGHRS and CDR2 YFSETQ. V dropped 2 bases and J dropped 0 bases, with 8 bases sitting between them. This CDR3 spans 14 amino acids. CDR3 in DNA: TGCGCCAGCAGCTTTCTGCCGGACCAAGAGACCCAGTACTTC. Amino acids: CASSFLPDQETQYF.

The genes are TRBV19 and TRBJ2-7; 9 nucleotides match TRBD1. The CDR3 contains 14 residues. CDR1 is LNHDA and CDR2 is SQIVND in the germline V gene (reference sequence). With V trimmed by 7 bases and J by 3 bases, 7 bases remained unmatched. In DNA, the CDR3 is TGTGCCAGTACCCAGACAGGGGGAGGCTACGAGCAGTACTTC. Amino acid sequence: CASTQTGGGYEQYF. Based on the CDR3 plus reference TRBV19 and TRBJ2-7, the full variable domain is DGGITQSPKYLFRKEGQNVTLSCEQNLNHDAMYWYRQDPGQGLRLIYYSQIVNDFQKGDIAEGYSVSREKKESFPLTVTSAQKNPTAFYLCASTQTGGGYEQYFGPGTRLTVT.

This chain connects TRBV11-2 to TRBJ1-1; 7 nucleotides agree with TRBD1. Germline lookup yields CDR1 SGHAT and CDR2 FQNNGV. The CDR3 runs to 15 residues. The V and J ends lost 2 bases and 0 bases, in that order; junction bases with no gene match: 3. CDR3: CASSLRGTVNTEAFF. CDR3 DNA sequence: TGTGCCAGCAGCTTAAGGGGGACAGTGAACACTGAAGCTTTCTTT.

The chain recombines TRBV7-9 with TRBJ2-5; D is perhaps TRBD1 (5 bases). Trimming took off 2 bases at V and 1 base at J, with 11 bases between the two ends. The CDR3 contains 15 residues. Germline CDR1 reads SEHNR; CDR2 reads FQNEAQ (reference sequence). The CDR3 nucleotides are TGTGCCAGCAGCTTAAGTCAGGGTCTCCAAGAGACCCAGTACTTC. It yields the protein CASSLSQGLQETQYF.

The rearrangement uses TRBV24-1 and TRBJ1-2; 7 nucleotides line up with TRBD1. Per germline, CDR1 KGHDR and CDR2 SFDVKD. Germline trimming cut 3 bases from V and 8 bases from J; bases unmatched to any gene: 11. This CDR3 has 15 amino acids. The CDR3 region has the DNA TGTGCCACCAGTGATCCCAGACAGGGATTATACGGCTACACCTTC. This translates into CATSDPRQGLYGYTF.

The rearrangement links TRBV25-1 to TRBJ2-1, with D hard to call. V was clipped by 2 bases and J by 8 bases, with 10 bases between them. CDR1 MGHDK and CDR2 SYGVNS come from the germline V gene. The CDR3 has 13 residues. The CDR3 DNA is TGTGCCAGCAGTGAAGAAGTCGGGTATGAGCAGTTCTTC. Its protein is CASSEEVGYEQFF.

The chain has TRBV6-2 or TRBV6-3 and TRBJ1-1, with 7 positions matching TRBD1. Germline V gene sequence: CDR1 MNHEY, CDR2 SVGEGT. The CDR3 sequence is 17 residues long. With V trimmed by 4 bases and J by 0 bases, 11 bases remained unmatched. The CDR3 region has the DNA TGTGCCAGCAGTTTGGGTCAGGGACAGTTCATGAACACTGAAGCTTTCTTT. It yields the protein CASSLGQGQFMNTEAFF.

The genes are TRBV28 and TRBJ1-1, with TRBD1 matching 7 bases. There are 16 residues in the CDR3. Germline V gene sequence: CDR1 MDHEN, CDR2 SYDVKM. With V trimmed by 5 bases and J by 0 bases, 9 bases remained unmatched. In DNA, the CDR3 is TGTGCCAGCAGTCAAACAGGGGACCCCATGAACACTGAAGCTTTCTTT. As protein: CASSQTGDPMNTEAFF.

This clone was recorded only once. V usage is TRBV5-4 and J usage is TRBJ2-7; possible D gene TRBD1, 6 bases. The germline V and J ends were trimmed by 0 bases and 2 bases, with 6 bases remaining between them. Germline V lookup: CDR1 SGHNT, CDR2 YYREEE (reference sequence). The CDR3 sequence is 13 residues long. CDR3 in amino acids: CASSLDRAYEQYF. CDR3 nucleotides: TGTGCCAGCAGCTTGGACAGGGCCTACGAGCAGTACTTC.

As to this clone: The sample carries other DNA sequences with the same CDR3. The J gene is TRBJ2-7, the V gene TRBV3-1 (or the pseudogene TRBV3-2), with 10 bases lining up with TRBD1. The ends lost 6 bases at V and 4 bases at J; junction bases unmatched: 3. The germline V gene has CDR1 LGHDT and CDR2 YNNKEL (reference sequence). The CDR3 has 13 residues. The CDR3 sequence: CASRRQGAYEQYF. The DNA of the CDR3 is TGTGCCAGCAGAAGACAGGGGGCGTACGAGCAGTACTTC.

V and J are TRBV24-1 and TRBJ2-1, with D possibly matching TRBD2 (6 bases). Per the germline V gene, CDR1 is KGHDR and CDR2 is SFDVKD. The V gene lost 6 bases and the J gene lost 6 bases, with 14 bases spanning the gap. The CDR3 covers 14 residues. The CDR3: CATSSRELTNEQFF. CDR3 coding DNA: TGTGCCACCAGTTCCCGGGAGCTCACCAATGAGCAGTTCTTC.

V gene TRBV21-1 combines with J gene TRBJ2-3; TRBD2 was called by the table and not checked on the DNA. TRBV21-1 is a pseudogene. CDR3 size: 17 residues. The CDR3 sequence is CASSKRSGRGGTDTQYF. CDR3 nucleotides: TGTGCCAGCAGCAAAAGGAGCGGGAGGGGAGGCACAGATACGCAGTATTTT.

The V gene is TRBV27, the J gene TRBJ2-7; the match to TRBD2 covers 7 bases. V was clipped by 5 bases and J by 3 bases; unmatched bases: 16. The CDR3 has 17 amino acids. Per germline, CDR1 MNHEY and CDR2 SMNVEV (reference sequence). CDR3 sequence reads: CASSLRDPLQRGYEQYF. CDR3 coding DNA: TGTGCCAGCAGTCTCCGGGACCCTCTTCAGCGGGGCTACGAGCAGTACTTC.

This rearrangement joins TRBV7-9 to TRBJ2-7, with D possibly TRBD1 on 6 matching bases. This CDR3 is 14 amino acids long. Germline assignment: CDR1 SEHNR and CDR2 FQNEAQ (reference sequence). V lost 2 bases, J lost 4 bases, and 12 bases lay in between. For the CDR3, the DNA is TGTGCCAGCAGCTTAAAGACAGGAGTATACGAGCAGTACTTC. Encoded protein: CASSLKTGVYEQYF.

The V and J genes are TRBV29-1 and TRBJ2-5; D is undetermined. V was cut by 7 bases and J by 5 bases, with 11 bases left in between. The CDR3 spans 11 residues. Germline V lookup: CDR1 SQVTM, CDR2 ANQGSEA. The CDR3 sequence is CSAVPAETQYF. The CDR3 nucleotides read TGCAGCGCTGTTCCAGCGGAGACCCAGTACTTC.

V gene TRBV4-1 combines with J gene TRBJ1-4, with TRBD1 as a possible D gene (6 bases). Trimming removed 4 bases from V and 4 bases from J, with 16 bases in between. The CDR3 runs 16 residues. Germline V gene sequence: CDR1 MGHRA, CDR2 YSYEKL. CDR3 coding DNA: TGCGCCAGCAGCCCAGCGGTGGGGGCCGTTAATGAAAAACTGTTTTTT. This encodes CASSPAVGAVNEKLFF.

J is TRBJ2-1 and V is TRBV6-2 or TRBV6-3, with D perhaps TRBD2 (6 bases). The V gene's germline CDR1 is MNHEY and CDR2 SVGEGT. The CDR3 has 16 amino acids. V was pared by 5 bases and J by 2 bases, with 16 bases between. The CDR3 bases are TGTGCCAGCAGTGACTTACTAGCCGCGGCCTACAATGAGCAGTTCTTC. Its protein product is CASSDLLAAAYNEQFF.

The rearrangement joins TRBV11-3 to TRBJ2-7; D might be TRBD2 (6 bases). Trimming left V 5 bases short and J 3 bases short, with 17 bases between. This CDR3 region has 15 residues. Germline values: CDR1 SGHNT, CDR2 YENEEA. CDR3 DNA: TGTGCCAGCAGCCCAACCGGGACGGGGGACTACGAGCAGTACTTC. Protein: CASSPTGTGDYEQYF.

The chain couples TRBV28 to TRBJ1-2; D uncertain. This CDR3 region has 16 residues. Germline V gene lookup returns CDR1 MDHEN and CDR2 SYDVKM. The germline V and J ends were trimmed by 6 bases and 5 bases, with 22 bases remaining between them. The CDR3 bases are TGTGCCAGCAGCCTTAGAGACACCGGCTTCTTATATGGCTACACCTTC. Amino acids: CASSLRDTGFLYGYTF.

The rearrangement uses TRBV4-3 and TRBJ2-7, with D maybe TRBD2 (6 bases). Per germline, CDR1 LGHNA and CDR2 YSLEER. This CDR3 has 16 amino acids. The V gene lost 1 base and the J gene lost 0 bases, with 13 bases spanning the gap. The CDR3 nucleotides read TGCGCCAGCAGCCAAGGGAGCGCGGGGAGCTCCTACGAGCAGTACTTC. Its translation: CASSQGSAGSSYEQYF.

This clone was seen just once. The chain links TRBV5-5 to TRBJ1-2; no definite D call. Germline lookup yields CDR1 SGHKS and CDR2 YYEKEE (reference sequence). Trimming removed 4 bases at V and 8 bases at J, with 15 bases between. The CDR3 runs to 13 residues. CDR3 bases: TGTGCCAGCAGCCGGGAGGGTGCCGTCGGCTACACCTTC. Its protein product is CASSREGAVGYTF.

The chain combines TRBV7-8 with TRBJ1-2, with a tentative D call TRBD1 (6 bases). The germline V and J ends were trimmed by 5 bases and 8 bases, with 18 bases remaining between them. Germline V gene data show CDR1 as SGHVS and CDR2 as FQNEAQ. The CDR3 has 14 amino acids. The CDR3: CASSPGRGTGGYTF. Written as DNA, the CDR3 is TGTGCCAGCAGCCCGGGCAGGGGAACGGGCGGCTACACCTTC.